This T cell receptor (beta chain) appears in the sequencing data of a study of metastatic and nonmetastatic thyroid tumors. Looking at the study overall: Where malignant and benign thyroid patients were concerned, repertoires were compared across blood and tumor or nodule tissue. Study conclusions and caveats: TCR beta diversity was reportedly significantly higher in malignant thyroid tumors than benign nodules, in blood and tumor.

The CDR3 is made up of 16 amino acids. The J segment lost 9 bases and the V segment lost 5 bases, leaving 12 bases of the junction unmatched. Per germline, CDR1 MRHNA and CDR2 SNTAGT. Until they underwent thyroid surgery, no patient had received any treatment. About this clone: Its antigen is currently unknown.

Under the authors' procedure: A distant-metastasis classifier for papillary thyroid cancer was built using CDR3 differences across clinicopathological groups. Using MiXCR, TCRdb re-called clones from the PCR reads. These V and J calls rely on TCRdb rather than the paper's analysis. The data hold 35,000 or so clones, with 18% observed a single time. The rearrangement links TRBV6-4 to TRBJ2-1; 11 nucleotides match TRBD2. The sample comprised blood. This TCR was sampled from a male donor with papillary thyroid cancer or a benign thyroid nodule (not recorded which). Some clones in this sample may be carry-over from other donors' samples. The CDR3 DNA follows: TGTGCCAGCAGTTGGCTAGCGGGAGGTTTTAATGCTGAGCAGTTCTTC. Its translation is CASSWLAGGFNAEQFF.